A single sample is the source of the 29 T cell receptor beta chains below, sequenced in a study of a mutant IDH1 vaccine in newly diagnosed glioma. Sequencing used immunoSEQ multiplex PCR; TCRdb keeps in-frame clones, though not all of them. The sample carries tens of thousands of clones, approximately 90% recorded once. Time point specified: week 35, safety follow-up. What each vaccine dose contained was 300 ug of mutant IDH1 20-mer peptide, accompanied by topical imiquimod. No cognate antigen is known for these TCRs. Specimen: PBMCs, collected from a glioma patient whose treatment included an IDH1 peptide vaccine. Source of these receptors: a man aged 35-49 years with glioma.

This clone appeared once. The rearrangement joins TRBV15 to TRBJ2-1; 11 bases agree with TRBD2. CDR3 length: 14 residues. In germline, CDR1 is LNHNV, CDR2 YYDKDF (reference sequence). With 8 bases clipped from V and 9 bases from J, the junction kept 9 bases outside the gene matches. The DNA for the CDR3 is TGTGCCACCTATGATAGCGGGAGGGCCGGTGAGCAGTTCTTC. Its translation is CATYDSGRAGEQFF.

CDR3 residues: CASSQRTDFYEQYF. CDR3 coding DNA: TGTGCCAGCAGTCAAAGGACGGATTTCTACGAGCAGTACTTC. The chain couples TRBV6-5 to TRBJ2-7, with D unresolved. The V and J ends lost 5 bases and 3 bases respectively, with 14 bases between them. Germline lookup yields CDR1 MNHEY and CDR2 SVGAGI. CDR3 size: 14 residues.

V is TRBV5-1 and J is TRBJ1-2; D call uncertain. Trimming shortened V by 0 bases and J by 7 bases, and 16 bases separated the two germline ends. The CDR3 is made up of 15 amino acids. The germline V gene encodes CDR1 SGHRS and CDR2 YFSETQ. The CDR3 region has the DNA TGCGCCAGCAGCTTGGCCCCCGGGGAAGAACGTGGCTACACCTTC. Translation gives CASSLAPGEERGYTF.

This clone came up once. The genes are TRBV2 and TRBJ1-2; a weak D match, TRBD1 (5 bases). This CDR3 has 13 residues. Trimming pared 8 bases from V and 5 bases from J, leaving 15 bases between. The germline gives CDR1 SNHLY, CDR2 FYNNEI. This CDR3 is CASRGLLGYGYTF. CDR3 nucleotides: TGTGCCAGCCGGGGACTGTTGGGGTATGGCTACACCTTC.

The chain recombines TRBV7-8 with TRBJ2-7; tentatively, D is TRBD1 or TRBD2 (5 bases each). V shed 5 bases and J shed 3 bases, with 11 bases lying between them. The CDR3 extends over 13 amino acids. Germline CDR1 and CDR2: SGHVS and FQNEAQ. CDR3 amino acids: CASSPTGGYEQYF. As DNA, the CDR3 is TGTGCCAGCAGCCCTACTGGGGGCTACGAGCAGTACTTC.

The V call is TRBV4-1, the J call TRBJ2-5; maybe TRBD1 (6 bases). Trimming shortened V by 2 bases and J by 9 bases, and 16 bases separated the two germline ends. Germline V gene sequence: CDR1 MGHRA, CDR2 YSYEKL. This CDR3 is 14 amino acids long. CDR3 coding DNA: TGCGCCAGCAGCCAACCCACAGGGCCGGAGGCCCAGTACTTC. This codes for CASSQPTGPEAQYF.

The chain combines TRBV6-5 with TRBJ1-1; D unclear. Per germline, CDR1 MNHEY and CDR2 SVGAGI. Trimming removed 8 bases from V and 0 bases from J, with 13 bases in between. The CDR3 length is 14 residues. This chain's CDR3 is CASRADLLNTEAFF. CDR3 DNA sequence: TGTGCCAGCCGAGCGGACTTATTGAACACTGAAGCTTTCTTT.

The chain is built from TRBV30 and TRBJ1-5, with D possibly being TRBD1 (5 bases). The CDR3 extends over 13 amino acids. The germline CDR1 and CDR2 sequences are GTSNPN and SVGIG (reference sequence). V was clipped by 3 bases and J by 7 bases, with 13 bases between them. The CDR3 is CAWSQGGEQPQHF. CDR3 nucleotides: TGTGCCTGGAGCCAGGGCGGGGAACAGCCCCAGCATTTT. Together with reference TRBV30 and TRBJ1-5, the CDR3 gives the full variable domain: SQTIHQWPATLVQPVGSPLSLECTVEGTSNPNLYWYRQAAGRGLQLLFYSVGIGQISSEVPQNLSASRPQDRQFILSSKKLLLSDSGFYLCAWSQGGEQPQHFGDGTRLSIL.

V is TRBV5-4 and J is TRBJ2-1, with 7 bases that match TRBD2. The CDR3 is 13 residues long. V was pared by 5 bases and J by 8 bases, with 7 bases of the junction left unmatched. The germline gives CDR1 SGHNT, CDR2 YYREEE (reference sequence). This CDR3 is CASRRSGVDEQFF. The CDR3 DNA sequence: TGTGCCAGCAGGAGGAGCGGGGTTGATGAGCAGTTCTTC.

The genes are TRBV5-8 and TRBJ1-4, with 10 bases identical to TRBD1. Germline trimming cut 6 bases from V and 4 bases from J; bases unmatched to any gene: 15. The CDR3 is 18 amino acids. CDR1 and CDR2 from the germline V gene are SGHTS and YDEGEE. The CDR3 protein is CASTLPTGDRGLNEKLFF. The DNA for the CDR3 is TGTGCCAGCACCCTGCCCACCGGGGACAGGGGCCTTAATGAAAAACTGTTTTTT.

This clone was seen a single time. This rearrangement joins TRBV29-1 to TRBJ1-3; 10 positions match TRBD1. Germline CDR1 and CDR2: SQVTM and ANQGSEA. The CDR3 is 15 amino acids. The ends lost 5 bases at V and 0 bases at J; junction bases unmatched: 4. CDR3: CSVQDRGYSGNTIYF. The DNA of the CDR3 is TGCAGCGTTCAGGACAGGGGGTACTCTGGAAACACCATATATTTT.

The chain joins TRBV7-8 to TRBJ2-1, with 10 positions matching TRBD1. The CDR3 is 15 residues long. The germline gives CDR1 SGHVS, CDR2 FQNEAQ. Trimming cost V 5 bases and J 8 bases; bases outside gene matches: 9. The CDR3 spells CASSHPGQGWDEQFF. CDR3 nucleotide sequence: TGTGCCAGCAGCCACCCGGGACAGGGGTGGGATGAGCAGTTCTTC.

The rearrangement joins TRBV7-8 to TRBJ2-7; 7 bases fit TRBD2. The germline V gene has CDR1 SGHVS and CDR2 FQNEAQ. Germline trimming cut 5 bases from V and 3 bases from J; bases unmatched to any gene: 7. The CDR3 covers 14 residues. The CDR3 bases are TGTGCCAGCAGCCCCAAGTCTAGCGGCTACGAGCAGTACTTC. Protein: CASSPKSSGYEQYF.

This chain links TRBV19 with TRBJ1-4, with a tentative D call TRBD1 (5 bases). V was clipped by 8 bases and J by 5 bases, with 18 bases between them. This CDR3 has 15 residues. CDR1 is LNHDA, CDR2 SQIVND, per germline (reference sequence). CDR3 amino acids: CASGDRDLGNEKLFF. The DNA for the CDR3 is TGTGCCAGTGGGGACCGGGACTTGGGGAATGAAAAACTGTTTTTT.

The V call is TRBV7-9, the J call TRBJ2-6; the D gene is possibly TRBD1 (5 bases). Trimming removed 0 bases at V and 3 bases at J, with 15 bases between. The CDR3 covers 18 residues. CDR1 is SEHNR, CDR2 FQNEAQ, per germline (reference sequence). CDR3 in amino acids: CASSLAQTPGYGANVLTF. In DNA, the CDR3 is TGTGCCAGCAGCTTAGCCCAAACCCCAGGGTATGGGGCCAACGTCCTGACTTTC.

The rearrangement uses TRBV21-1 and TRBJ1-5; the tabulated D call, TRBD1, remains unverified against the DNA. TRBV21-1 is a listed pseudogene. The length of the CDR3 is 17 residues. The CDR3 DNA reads TGTGCCAGCAGCATCCGGACAGGGGGCTGGAGCAATCAGCCCCAGCATTTT. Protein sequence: CASSIRTGGWSNQPQHF.

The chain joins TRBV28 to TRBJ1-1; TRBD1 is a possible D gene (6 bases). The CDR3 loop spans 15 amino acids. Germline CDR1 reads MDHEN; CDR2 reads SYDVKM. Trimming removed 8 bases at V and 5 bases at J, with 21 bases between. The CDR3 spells CASGNLVGGRTEAFF. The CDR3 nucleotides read TGTGCCAGCGGCAACCTGGTCGGGGGGCGGACTGAAGCTTTCTTT.

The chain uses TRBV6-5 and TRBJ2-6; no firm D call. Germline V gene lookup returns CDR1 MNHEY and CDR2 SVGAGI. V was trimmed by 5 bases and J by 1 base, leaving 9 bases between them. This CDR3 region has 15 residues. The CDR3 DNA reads TGTGCCAGCAGTCGACGGAGTTCTGGGGCCAACGTCCTGACTTTC. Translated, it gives CASSRRSSGANVLTF.

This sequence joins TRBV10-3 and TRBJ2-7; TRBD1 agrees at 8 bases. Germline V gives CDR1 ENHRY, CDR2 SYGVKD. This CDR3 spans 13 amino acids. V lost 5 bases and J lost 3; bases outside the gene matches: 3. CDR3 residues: CAISPGQDYEQYV. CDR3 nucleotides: TGTGCCATCAGTCCGGGACAGGACTACGAGCAGTACGTC.

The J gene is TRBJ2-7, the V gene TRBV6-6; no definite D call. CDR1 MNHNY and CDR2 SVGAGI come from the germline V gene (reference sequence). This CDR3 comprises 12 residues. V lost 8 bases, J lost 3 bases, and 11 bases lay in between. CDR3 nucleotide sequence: TGTGCCAGCGAGTCAAAAAACTACGAGCAGTACTTC. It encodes CASESKNYEQYF.

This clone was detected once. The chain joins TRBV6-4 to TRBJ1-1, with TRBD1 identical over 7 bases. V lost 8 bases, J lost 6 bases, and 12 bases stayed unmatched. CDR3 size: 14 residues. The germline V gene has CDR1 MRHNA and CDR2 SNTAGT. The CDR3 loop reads CASRRGTDSAEAFF. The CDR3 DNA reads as TGTGCCAGCCGCCGAGGGACAGATTCGGCTGAAGCTTTCTTT.

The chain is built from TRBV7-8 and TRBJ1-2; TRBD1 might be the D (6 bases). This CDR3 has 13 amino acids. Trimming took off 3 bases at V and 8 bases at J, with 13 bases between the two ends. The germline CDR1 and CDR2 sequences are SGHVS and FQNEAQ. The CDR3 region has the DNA TGTGCCAGCAGCTTTAACAGGGAGGAGGGCTACACCTTC. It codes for CASSFNREEGYTF.

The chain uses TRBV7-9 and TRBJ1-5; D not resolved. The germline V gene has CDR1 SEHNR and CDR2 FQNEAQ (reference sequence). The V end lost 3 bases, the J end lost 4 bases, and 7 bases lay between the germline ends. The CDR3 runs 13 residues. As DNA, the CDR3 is TGTGCCAGCAGCTTTGGGAAAAATCAGCCCCAGCATTTT. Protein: CASSFGKNQPQHF.

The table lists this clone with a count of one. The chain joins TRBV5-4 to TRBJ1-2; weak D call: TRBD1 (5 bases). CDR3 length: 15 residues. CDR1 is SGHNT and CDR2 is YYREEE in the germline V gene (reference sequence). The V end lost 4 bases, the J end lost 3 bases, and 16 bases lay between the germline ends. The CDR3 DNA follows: TGTGCCAGCAGCCCAACCCCGGGGGAATACTATGGCTACACCTTC. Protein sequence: CASSPTPGEYYGYTF.

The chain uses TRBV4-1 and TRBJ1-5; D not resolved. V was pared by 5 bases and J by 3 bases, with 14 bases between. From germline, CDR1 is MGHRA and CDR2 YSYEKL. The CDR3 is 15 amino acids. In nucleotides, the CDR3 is TGCGCCAGCAGCAGGGTAGTAAGTCTCAATCAGCCCCAGCATTTT. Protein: CASSRVVSLNQPQHF.

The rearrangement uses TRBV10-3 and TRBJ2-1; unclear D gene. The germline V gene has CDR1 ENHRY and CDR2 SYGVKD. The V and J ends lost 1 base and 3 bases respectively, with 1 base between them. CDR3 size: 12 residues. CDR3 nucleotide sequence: TGTGCCATCAGTGAGTTCTACAATGAGCAGTTCTTC. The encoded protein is CAISEFYNEQFF.

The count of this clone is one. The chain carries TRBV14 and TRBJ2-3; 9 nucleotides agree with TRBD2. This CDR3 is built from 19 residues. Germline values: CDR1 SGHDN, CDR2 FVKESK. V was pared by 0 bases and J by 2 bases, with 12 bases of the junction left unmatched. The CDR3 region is CASSQDRSSGSMPTDTQYF. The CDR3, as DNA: TGTGCCAGCAGCCAAGATCGGAGTAGCGGGAGTATGCCCACAGATACGCAGTATTTT.

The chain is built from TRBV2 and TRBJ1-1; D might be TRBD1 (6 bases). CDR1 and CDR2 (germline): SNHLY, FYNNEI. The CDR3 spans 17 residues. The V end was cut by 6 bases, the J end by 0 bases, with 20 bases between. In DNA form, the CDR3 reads TGTGCCAGCAGGTATAAGGCAACAGGGACTGTGAACACTGAAGCTTTCTTT. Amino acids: CASRYKATGTVNTEAFF.

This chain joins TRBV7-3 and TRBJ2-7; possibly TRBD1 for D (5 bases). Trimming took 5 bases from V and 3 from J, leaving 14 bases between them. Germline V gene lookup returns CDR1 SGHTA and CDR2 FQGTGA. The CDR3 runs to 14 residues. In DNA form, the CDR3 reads TGTGCCAGCAGCGCAACCTGGGGCCACTACGAGCAGTACTTC. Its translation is CASSATWGHYEQYF.